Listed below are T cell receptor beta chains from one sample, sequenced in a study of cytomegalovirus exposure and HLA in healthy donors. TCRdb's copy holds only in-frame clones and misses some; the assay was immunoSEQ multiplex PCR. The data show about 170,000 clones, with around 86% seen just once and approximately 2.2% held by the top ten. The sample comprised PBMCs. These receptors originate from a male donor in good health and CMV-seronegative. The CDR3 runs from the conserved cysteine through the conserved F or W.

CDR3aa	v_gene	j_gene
CASSRDRTDEQYF	TRBV10-1	TRBJ2-7
CASSLDRGGYTF	TRBV18	TRBJ1-2
CASSVGRANEKLFF	TRBV5-1	TRBJ1-4
CASSLVPGETGTGNTIYF	TRBV5-1	TRBJ1-3
CASSGLAGAPGGEQFF	TRBV6-8	TRBJ2-1
CSVGEGDREQYF	TRBV29-1	TRBJ2-7
CASRRTGLDTEAFF	TRBV7-2	TRBJ1-1
CASSPQQGGSYEQYF	TRBV6-5	TRBJ2-7
CASSHHNARGETQYF	TRBV14	TRBJ2-5
CASSERQGAQYEQYF	TRBV2	TRBJ2-7
CAISGRQGNEQFF	TRBV10-3	TRBJ2-1
CASSETKVGRGAFF	TRBV2	TRBJ1-1
CAWRGQGQNTGELFF	TRBV30	TRBJ2-2
CASKRQGAAYNEQFF	TRBV6-5	TRBJ2-1
CAGTGVGTDTQYF	TRBV7-2	TRBJ2-3
CSVALGAGGTEAFF	TRBV29-1	TRBJ1-1
CASSVGTGRTGELFF	TRBV5-1	TRBJ2-2
CASSDRRSSYNEQFF	TRBV11-2	TRBJ2-1
CASSLDRGQPQHF	TRBV7-8	TRBJ1-5
CASSKEETPLHF	TRBV11-3	TRBJ1-6
CASSLSGQYNQPQHF	TRBV11-2	TRBJ1-5
CASSLAHWQDRGGAFF	TRBV7-9	TRBJ1-1
CASSLAIRGGQFF	TRBV7-2	TRBJ2-1
CASSHRGGPLHF	TRBV4-3	TRBJ1-6
CASSQLAGVHTGELFF	TRBV7-9	TRBJ2-2
CASSQGWARDRGNQPQHF	TRBV4-1	TRBJ1-5
CASSPRETPGTDTQYF	TRBV7-8	TRBJ2-3
CASSMGQGAGELFF	TRBV19	TRBJ2-2
CASREQGETQYF	TRBV2	TRBJ2-5
CASRQGHSEQYF	TRBV5-1	TRBJ2-7
CAISEFGRGEQFF	TRBV10-3	TRBJ2-1
CASSQEASNNYGYTF	TRBV4-2	TRBJ1-2
CASSLPGTLLFF	TRBV5-1	TRBJ1-4
CASSAHGGSYEQYF	TRBV9	TRBJ2-7
CASSLLSIFAPLHF	TRBV7-2	TRBJ1-6
CACPLPSGNTIYF	TRBV30	TRBJ1-3
CASSLAGGRTDTQYF	TRBV7-2	TRBJ2-3
CASSQAHGTGRFTDTQYF	TRBV4-3	TRBJ2-3
CASSTGTSDFTDTQYF	TRBV4-2	TRBJ2-3
CASSPGENTGELFF	TRBV18	TRBJ2-2
CASSGAGRGGYTF	TRBV2	TRBJ1-2
CASSPRDRAGDTQYF	TRBV27	TRBJ2-3